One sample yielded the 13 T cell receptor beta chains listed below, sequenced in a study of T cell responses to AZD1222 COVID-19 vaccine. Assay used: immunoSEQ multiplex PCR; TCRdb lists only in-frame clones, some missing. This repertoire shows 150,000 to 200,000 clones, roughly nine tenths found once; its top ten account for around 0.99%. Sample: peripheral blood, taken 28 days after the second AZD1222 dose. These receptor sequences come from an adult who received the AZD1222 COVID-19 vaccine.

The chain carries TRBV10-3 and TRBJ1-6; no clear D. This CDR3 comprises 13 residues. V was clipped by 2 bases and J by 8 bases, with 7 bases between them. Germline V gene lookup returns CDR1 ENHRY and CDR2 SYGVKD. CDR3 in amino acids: CAISERADSPLHF. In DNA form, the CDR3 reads TGTGCCATCAGTGAGCGGGCCGATTCACCCCTCCACTTT.

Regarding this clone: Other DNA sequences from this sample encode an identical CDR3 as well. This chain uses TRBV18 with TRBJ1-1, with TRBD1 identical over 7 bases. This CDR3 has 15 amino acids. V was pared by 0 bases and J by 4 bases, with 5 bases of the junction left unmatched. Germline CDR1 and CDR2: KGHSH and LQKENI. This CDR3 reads CASSPPGQGGTEAFF. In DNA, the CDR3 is TGTGCCAGCTCACCACCGGGTCAGGGGGGCACTGAAGCTTTCTTT. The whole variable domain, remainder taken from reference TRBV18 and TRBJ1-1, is NAGVMQNPRHLVRRRGQEARLRCSPMKGHSHVYWYRQLPEEGLKFMVYLQKENIIDESGMPKERFSAEFPKEGPSILRIQQVVRGDSAAYFCASSPPGQGGTEAFFGQGTRLTVV.

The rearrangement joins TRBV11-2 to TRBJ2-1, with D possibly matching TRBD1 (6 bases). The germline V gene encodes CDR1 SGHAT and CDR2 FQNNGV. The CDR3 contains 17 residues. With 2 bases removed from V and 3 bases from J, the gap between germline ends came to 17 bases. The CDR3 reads CASSLPYLQGYYNEQFF. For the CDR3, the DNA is TGTGCCAGCAGCTTACCTTACCTACAGGGATACTACAATGAGCAGTTCTTC.

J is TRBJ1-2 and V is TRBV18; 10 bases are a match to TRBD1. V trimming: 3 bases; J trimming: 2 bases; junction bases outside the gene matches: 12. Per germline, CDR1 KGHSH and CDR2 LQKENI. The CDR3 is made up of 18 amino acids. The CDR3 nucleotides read TGTGCCAGCTCACCCTCCGACAGGGGGCTTTTTGAAAACTATGGCTACACCTTC. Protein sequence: CASSPSDRGLFENYGYTF.

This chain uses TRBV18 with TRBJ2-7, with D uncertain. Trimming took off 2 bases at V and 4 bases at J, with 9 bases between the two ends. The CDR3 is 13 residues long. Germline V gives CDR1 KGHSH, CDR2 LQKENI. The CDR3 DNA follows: TGTGCCAGCTCACCAGGAGACTTTTACGAGCAGTACTTC. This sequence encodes CASSPGDFYEQYF.

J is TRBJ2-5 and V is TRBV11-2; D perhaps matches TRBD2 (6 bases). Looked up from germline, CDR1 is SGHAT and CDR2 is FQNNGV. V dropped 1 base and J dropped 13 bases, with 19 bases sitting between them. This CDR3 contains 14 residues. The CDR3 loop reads CASSLGQEGGPPYF. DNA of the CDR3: TGTGCCAGCAGCTTAGGCCAGGAGGGTGGCCCCCCGTACTTC.

The CDR3 region has the DNA TGTGCCTGGGGGGCGACTCCTAACACCGGGGAGCTGTTTTTT. Translating it yields CAWGATPNTGELFF. This rearrangement joins TRBV30 to TRBJ2-2, with D perhaps matching TRBD1 (5 bases). The length of the CDR3 is 14 residues. V lost 5 bases and J 2 bases, leaving 12 bases between the germline ends. In germline, CDR1 is GTSNPN, CDR2 SVGIG (reference sequence).

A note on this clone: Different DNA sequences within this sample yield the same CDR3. In nucleotides, the CDR3 is TGTGCCAGTAGTATCGGGACCGTGAACACTGAAGCTTTCTTT. As protein: CASSIGTVNTEAFF. J is TRBJ1-1 and V is TRBV19, with D tentatively TRBD1 (5 bases). The CDR3 is 14 amino acids. Germline V gene lookup returns CDR1 LNHDA and CDR2 SQIVND (reference sequence). V was pared by 3 bases and J by 0 bases, with 8 bases between.

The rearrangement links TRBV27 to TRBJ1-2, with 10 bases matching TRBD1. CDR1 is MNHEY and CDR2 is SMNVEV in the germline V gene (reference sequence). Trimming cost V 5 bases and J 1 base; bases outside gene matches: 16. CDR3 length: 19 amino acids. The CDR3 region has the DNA TGTGCCAGCAGTCCCCCAACCCCGGGACAGGGGCCTTTTAACTATGGCTACACCTTC. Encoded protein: CASSPPTPGQGPFNYGYTF.

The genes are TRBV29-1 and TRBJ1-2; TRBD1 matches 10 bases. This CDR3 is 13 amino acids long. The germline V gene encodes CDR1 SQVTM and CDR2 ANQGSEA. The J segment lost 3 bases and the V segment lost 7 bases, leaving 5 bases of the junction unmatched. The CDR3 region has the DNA TGCAGCGCCGCGACAGGGGGCGACTATGGCTACACCTTC. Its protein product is CSAATGGDYGYTF.

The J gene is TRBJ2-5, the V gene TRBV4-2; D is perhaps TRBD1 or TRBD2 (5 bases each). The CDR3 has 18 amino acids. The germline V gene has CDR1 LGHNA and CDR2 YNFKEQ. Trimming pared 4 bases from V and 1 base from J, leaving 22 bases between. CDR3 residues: CASSPGPFLEGSQETQYF. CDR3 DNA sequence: TGTGCCAGCAGCCCGGGCCCCTTTCTTGAGGGGAGCCAAGAGACCCAGTACTTC.

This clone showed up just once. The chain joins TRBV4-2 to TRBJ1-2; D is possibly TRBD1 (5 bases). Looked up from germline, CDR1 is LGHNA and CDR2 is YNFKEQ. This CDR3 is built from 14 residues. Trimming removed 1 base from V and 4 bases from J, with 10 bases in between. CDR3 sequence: CASSQGTSGYGYTF. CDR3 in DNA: TGTGCCAGCAGCCAAGGGACATCTGGCTATGGCTACACCTTC.

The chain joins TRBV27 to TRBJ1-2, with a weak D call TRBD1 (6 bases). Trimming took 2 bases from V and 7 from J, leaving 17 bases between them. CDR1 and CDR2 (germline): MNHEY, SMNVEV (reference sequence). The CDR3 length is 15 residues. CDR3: CASSLLTGAGGGYTF. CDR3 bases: TGTGCCAGCAGTTTACTGACAGGAGCGGGGGGTGGCTACACCTTC.